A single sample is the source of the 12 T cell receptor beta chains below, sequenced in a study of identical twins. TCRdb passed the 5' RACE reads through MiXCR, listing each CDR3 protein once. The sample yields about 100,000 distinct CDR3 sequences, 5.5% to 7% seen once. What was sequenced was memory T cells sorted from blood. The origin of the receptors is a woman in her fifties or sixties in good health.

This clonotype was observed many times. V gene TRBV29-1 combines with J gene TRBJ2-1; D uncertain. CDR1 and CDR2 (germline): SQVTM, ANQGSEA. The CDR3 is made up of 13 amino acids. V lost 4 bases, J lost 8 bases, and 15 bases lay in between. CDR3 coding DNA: TGCAGCGTTGCTCATTTCACTCGGGATGAGCAGTTCTTC. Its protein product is CSVAHFTRDEQFF.

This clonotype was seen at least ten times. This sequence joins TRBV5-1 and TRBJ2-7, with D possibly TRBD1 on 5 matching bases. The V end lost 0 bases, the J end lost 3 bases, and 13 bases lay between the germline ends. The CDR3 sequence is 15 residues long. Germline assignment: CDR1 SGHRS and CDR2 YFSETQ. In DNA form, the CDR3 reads TGCGCCAGCAGCTTGGGAGGTGGAGACAGCTACGAGCAGTACGTC. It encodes CASSLGGGDSYEQYV.

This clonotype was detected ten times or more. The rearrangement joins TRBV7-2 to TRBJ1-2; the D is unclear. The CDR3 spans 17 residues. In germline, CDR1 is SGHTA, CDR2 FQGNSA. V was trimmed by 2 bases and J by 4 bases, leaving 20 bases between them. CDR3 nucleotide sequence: TGTGCCAGCAGCTTAATGTCAGTTGGCAGCCGCCCCTATGGCTACACCTTC. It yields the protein CASSLMSVGSRPYGYTF.

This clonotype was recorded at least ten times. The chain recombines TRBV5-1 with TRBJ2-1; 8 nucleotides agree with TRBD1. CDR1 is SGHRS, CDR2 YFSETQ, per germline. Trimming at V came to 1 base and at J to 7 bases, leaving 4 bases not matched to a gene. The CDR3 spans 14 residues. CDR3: CASSLSGGMNEQFF. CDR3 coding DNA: TGCGCCAGCAGCTTGTCAGGGGGCATGAATGAGCAGTTCTTC. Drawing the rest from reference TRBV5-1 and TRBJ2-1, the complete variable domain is KAGVTQTPRYLIKTRGQQVTLSCSPISGHRSVSWYQQTPGQGLQFLFEYFSETQRNKGNFPGRFSGRQFSNSRSEMNVSTLELGDSALYLCASSLSGGMNEQFFGPGTRLTVL.

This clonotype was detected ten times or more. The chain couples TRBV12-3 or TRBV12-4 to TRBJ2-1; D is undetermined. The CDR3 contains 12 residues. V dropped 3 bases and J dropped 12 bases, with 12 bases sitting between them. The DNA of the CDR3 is TGTGCCAGCAGTTTCGGATCGATTGGGCAGTTCTTC. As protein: CASSFGSIGQFF.

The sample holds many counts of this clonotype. CDR3 nucleotides: TGTGCCAGCAGCTTAGCGCCCAGGGATGAAGCTTTCTTT. Translated: CASSLAPRDEAFF. The rearrangement joins TRBV7-9 to TRBJ1-1, with D possibly matching TRBD1 (5 bases). The length of the CDR3 is 13 residues. CDR1 is SEHNR, CDR2 FQNEAQ, per germline (reference sequence). Trimming stripped 0 bases from V and 7 bases from J, with 9 bases between.

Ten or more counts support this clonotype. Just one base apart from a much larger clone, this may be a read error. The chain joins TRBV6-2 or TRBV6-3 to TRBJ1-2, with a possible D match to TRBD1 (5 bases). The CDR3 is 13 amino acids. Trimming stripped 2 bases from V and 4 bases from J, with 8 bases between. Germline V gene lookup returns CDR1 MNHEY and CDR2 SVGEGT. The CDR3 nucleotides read TGTGCCAGCAGTTACCGGGGGGGCTATGGCTACACCTTC. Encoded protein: CASSYRGGYGYTF.

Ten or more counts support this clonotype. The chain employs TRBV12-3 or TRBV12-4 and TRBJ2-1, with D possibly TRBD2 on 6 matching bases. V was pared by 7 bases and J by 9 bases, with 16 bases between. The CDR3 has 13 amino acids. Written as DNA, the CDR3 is TGTGCCAGCACGGGAGTGAGAGAAGGTGAGCAGTTCTTC. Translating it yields CASTGVREGEQFF.

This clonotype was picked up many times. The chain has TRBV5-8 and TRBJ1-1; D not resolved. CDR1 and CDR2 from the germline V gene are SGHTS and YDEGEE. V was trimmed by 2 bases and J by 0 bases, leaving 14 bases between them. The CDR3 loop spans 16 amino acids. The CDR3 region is CASSFTQNSLNTEAFF. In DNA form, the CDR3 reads TGTGCCAGCAGCTTCACCCAAAACAGCTTGAACACTGAAGCTTTCTTT.

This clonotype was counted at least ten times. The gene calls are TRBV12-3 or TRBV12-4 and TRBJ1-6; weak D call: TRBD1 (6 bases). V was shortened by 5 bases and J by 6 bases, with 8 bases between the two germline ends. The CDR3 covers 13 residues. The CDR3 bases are TGTGCCAGCAGTGGACAGTTTAATTCACCCCTCCACTTT. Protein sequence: CASSGQFNSPLHF.

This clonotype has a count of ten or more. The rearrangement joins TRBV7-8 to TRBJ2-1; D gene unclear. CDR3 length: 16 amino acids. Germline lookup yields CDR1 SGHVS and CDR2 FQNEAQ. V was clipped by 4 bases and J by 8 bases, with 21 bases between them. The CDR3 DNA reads TGTGCCAGCAGCTACCTCGTGAGTGAATCTGGCTATGAGCAGTTCTTC. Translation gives CASSYLVSESGYEQFF.

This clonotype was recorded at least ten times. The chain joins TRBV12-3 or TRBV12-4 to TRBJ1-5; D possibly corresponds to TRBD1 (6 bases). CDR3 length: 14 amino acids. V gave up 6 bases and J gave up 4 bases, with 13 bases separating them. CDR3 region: CASRRDRRNQPQHF. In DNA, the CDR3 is TGTGCCAGCAGACGTGACAGGCGGAATCAGCCCCAGCATTTT.